This note documents a single T cell receptor (beta chain) sequence. The V gene lost 5 bases and the J gene lost 1 base, with 17 bases spanning the gap. Germline CDR1 reads SGHTA; CDR2 reads FQGTGA. This CDR3 region has 17 residues. The sample comes from a study of blood T cell repertoires in COVID-19. On the study more broadly: Italy, Spain and the United States were the sources of the convalescent and acute COVID-19 samples. T cells, B-cell-depleted T cells, or PBMCs provided the cDNA or gDNA that served as material.

Seattle participants joined during active infection and were tracked over time. Source study methods: Researchers report that nucleated cell counts were estimated from reference gene primer amplification. Data came from immunoSEQ multiplex PCR; TCRdb stores just in-frame clones and leaves some out. D and trimming come from the DNA, and the V and J calls and clone size come from that table. In the table there are about half a million clones, roughly nine tenths of which are singletons. This receptor was obtained from a man aged 18 to 30 with COVID-19, enrolled during active disease. V usage is TRBV7-3 and J usage is TRBJ2-2; tentatively, D is TRBD1 (6 bases). The specimen sequenced was peripheral blood. The CDR3 sequence: CASSPQGLGMNTGELFF. For the CDR3, the DNA is TGTGCCAGCAGCCCTCAGGGGTTAGGGATGAACACCGGGGAGCTGTTTTTT.